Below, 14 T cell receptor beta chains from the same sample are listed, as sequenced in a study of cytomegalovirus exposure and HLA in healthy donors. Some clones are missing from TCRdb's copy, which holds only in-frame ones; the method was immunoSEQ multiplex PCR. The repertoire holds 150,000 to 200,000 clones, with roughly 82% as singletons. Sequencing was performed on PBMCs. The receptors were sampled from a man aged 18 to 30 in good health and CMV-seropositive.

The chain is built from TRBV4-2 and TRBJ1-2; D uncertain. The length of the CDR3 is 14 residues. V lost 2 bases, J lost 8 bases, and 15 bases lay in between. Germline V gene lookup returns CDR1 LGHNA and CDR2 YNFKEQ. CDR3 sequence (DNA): TGTGCCAGCAGCCAATTCGACATCCTCATCGGCTACACCTTC. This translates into CASSQFDILIGYTF.

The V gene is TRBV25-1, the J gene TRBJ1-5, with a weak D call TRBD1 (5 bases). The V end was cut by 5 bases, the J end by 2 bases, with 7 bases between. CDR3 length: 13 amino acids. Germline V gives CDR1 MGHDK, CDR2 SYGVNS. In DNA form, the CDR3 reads TGTGCCAGCAGTCCACAGGGCAATCAGCCCCAGCATTTT. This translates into CASSPQGNQPQHF.

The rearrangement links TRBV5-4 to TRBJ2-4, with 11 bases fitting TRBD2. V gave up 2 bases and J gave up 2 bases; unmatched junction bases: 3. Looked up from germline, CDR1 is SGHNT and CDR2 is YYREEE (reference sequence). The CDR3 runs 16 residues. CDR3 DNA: TGTGCCAGCAGCTTAAGACTAGCGGGGTCCAAAAACATTCAGTACTTC. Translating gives CASSLRLAGSKNIQYF.

CDR3 in amino acids: CASSLSGIDRLAGPDNEQFF. The CDR3 bases are TGTGCCAGCAGTTTATCAGGGATAGATAGACTAGCGGGACCAGACAATGAGCAGTTCTTC. The chain uses TRBV28 and TRBJ2-1; 11 bases are shared with TRBD2. The CDR3 runs 20 residues. V gave up 1 base and J gave up 5 bases; unmatched junction bases: 16. The germline CDR1 and CDR2 sequences are MDHEN and SYDVKM.

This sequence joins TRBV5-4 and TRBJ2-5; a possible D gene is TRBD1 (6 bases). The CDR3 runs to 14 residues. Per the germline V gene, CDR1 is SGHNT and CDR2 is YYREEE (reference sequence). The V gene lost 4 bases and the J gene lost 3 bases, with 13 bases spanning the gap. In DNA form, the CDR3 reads TGTGCCAGCAGCACAAAGGGACAAGAAGAGACCCAGTACTTC. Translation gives CASSTKGQEETQYF. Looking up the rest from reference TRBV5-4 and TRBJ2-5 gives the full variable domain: ETGVTQSPTHLIKTRGQQVTLRCSSQSGHNTVSWYQQALGQGPQFIFQYYREEENGRGNFPPRFSGLQFPNYSSELNVNALELDDSALYLCASSTKGQEETQYFGPGTRLLVL.

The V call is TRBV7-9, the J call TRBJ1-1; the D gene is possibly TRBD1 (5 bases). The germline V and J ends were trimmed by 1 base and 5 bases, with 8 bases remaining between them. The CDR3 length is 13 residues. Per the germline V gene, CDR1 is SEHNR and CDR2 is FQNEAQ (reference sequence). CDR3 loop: CASSLGGRTEAFF. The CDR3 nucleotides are TGTGCCAGCAGCTTAGGGGGCCGGACTGAAGCTTTCTTT.

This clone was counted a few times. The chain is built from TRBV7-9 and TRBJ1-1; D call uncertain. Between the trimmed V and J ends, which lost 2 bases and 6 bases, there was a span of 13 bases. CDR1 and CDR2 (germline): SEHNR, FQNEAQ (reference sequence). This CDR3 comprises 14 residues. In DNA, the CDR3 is TGTGCCAGCAGCTTACGAAGCCTCGGGTCTGAAGCTTTCTTT. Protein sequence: CASSLRSLGSEAFF.

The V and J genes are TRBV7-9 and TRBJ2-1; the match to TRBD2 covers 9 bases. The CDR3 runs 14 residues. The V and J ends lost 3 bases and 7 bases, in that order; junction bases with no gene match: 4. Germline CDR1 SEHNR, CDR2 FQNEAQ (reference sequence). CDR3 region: CASSFRLAANEQFF. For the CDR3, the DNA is TGTGCCAGCAGCTTTCGACTAGCGGCAAATGAGCAGTTCTTC.

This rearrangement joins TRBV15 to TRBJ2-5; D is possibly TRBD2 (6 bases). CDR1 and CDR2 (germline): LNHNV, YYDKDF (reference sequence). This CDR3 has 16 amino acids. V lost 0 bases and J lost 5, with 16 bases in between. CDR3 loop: CATSRDRGSGSETQYF. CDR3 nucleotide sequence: TGTGCCACCAGCAGAGATCGGGGGAGTGGGTCTGAGACCCAGTACTTC.

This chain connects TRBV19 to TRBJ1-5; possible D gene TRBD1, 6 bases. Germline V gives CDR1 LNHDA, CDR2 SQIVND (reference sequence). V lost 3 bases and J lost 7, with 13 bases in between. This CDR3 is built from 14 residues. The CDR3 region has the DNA TGTGCCAGTAGTATGGGTACAGGGTCACAGCCCCAGCATTTT. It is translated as CASSMGTGSQPQHF.

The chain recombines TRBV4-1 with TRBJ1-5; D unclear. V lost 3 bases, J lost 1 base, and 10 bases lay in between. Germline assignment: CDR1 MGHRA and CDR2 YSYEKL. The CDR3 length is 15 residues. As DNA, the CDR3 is TGCGCCAGCAGCCAGGAGGCGCTGAGCAATCAGCCCCAGCATTTT. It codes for CASSQEALSNQPQHF.

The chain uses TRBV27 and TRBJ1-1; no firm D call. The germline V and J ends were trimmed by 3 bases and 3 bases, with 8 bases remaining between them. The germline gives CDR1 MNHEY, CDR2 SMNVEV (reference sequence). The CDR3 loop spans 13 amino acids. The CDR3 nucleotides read TGTGCCAGCAGTTTTGGCAGTGACACTGAAGCTTTCTTT. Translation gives CASSFGSDTEAFF.

The CDR3 spells CATSRGQDNEKLFF. The CDR3 DNA reads as TGTGCCACCAGCAGAGGCCAGGATAATGAAAAACTGTTTTTT. This chain connects TRBV15 to TRBJ1-4, with D unresolved. The germline gives CDR1 LNHNV, CDR2 YYDKDF (reference sequence). The CDR3 extends over 14 amino acids. V was shortened by 1 base and J by 4 bases, with 7 bases between the two germline ends.

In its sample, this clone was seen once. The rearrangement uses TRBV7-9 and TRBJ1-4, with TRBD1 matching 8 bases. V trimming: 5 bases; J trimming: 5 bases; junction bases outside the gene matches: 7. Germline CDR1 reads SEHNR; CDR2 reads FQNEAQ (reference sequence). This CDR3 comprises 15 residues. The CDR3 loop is CASSQDRVENEKLFF. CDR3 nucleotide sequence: TGTGCCAGCAGCCAGGACAGGGTAGAAAATGAAAAACTGTTTTTT.